The TCR beta chain described here comes from a study of blood T cells in healthy people across ages. Study-level findings and limits: A greater number of naive CD4+ cells and higher diversity distinguished long-lived donors from aged donors. Diversity was estimated from one million T cells, and these estimates were considered underestimates. Not knowing donor CMV status may have confounded expanded clonotype changes.

It was with a sample-barcoded 5' primer and a J-beta primer mix that a second PCR of roughly 7 to 12 cycles was run. MiXCR was run by TCRdb on the 5' RACE reads, yielding one entry per CDR3 protein. The table lists hundreds of thousands of distinct CDR3 sequences, about 36% of them singletons, with approximately 13% in the top ten. Trimming cost V 5 bases and J 0 bases; bases outside gene matches: 7. Germline V lookup: CDR1 MNHNY, CDR2 SVGAGI (reference sequence). This CDR3 has 16 residues. Concerning this clonotype itself: What it binds is not known.

Specimen: blood. The J gene is TRBJ2-3, the V gene TRBV6-6; 8 bases map to TRBD2. The source is a man between 18 and 29 years old in good health. For the CDR3, the DNA is TGTGCCAGCAGTCCCCTGTCGGGGGGGAGCACAGATACGCAGTATTTT. This translates into CASSPLSGGSTDTQYF.